The T cell receptor (beta chain) described here comes from a study of blood T cell repertoires in COVID-19. About the study: In each case, the material was cDNA or gDNA derived from T cells, B-cell-depleted T cells, or PBMCs.

Source study methods: Amplification of reference gene primers provided the estimated nucleated cell counts. Sequencing used immunoSEQ multiplex PCR; TCRdb keeps in-frame clones, though not all of them. That table gives V, J and clone size, and the DNA gave D and trimming. The sample holds 650,000 to 800,000 clones, around 90% seen once. This sequence was found in a woman between 18 and 29 years old with acute or convalescent COVID-19. Specimen: peripheral blood.

CDR3 residues: CASSGTDSTEAFF. The CDR3 nucleotides are TGTGCCAGCAGTGGAACCGACAGCACTGAAGCTTTCTTT. The rearrangement uses TRBV2 and TRBJ1-1; D perhaps matches TRBD1 (5 bases). The germline V gene has CDR1 SNHLY and CDR2 FYNNEI. V lost 4 bases and J 4 bases, leaving 10 bases between the germline ends. The CDR3 extends over 13 amino acids. Full variable domain (remainder filled in from reference TRBV2 and TRBJ1-1): EPEVTQTPSHQVTQMGQEVILRCVPISNHLYFYWYRQILGQKVEFLVSFYNNEISEKSEIFDDQFSVERPDGSNFTLKIRSTKLEDSAMYFCASSGTDSTEAFFGQGTRLTVV.